Below, 23 T cell receptor beta chains from the same sample are listed, as sequenced in a study of T cells expressing NK-cell markers. No DNA is given; TCRdb re-called the 5' RACE reads and lists each CDR3 protein once. Its table lists about 460,000 distinct CDR3 sequences. Sequenced: blood T cells: a sorted CD56 or NKG2C T cell subset, CD4+ or CD8+ T cells, or bulk PBMC T cells (not recorded which). These receptors were collected from a woman aged 45-65 years in good health.

The gene calls are TRBV15 and TRBJ1-1; TCRdb names TRBD1, which stays unverified in the absence of DNA. The CDR3 has 16 residues. Germline CDR1 is LNHNV and CDR2 is YYDKDF (reference sequence). The CDR3 reads CATSRWTGRGGSEAFF. The full variable domain, rest sourced from reference TRBV15 and TRBJ1-1, is DAMVIQNPRYQVTQFGKPVTLSCSQTLNHNVMYWYQQKSSQAPKLLFHYYDKDFNNEADTPDNFQSRRPNTSFCFLDIRSPGLGDTAMYLCATSRWTGRGGSEAFFGQGTRLTVV.

This chain links TRBV4-1 with TRBJ2-1. Per germline, CDR1 MGHRA and CDR2 YSYEKL. The CDR3 is made up of 13 amino acids. The CDR3 protein is CASSQRWDNEQFF.

The rearrangement links TRBV29-1 to TRBJ1-2; TCRdb gives TRBD1 as the D gene, but with no DNA this cannot be confirmed. Looked up from germline, CDR1 is SQVTM and CDR2 is ANQGSEA. There are 11 residues in the CDR3. CDR3 sequence reads: CSGGNLRGYTF.

This chain joins TRBV19 and TRBJ2-4. CDR3 length: 15 residues. Germline V gene data show CDR1 as LNHDA and CDR2 as SQIVND (reference sequence). This chain's CDR3 is CASRGDRLAKNIQYF. The full variable domain, in which reference TRBV19 and TRBJ2-4 provide the parts outside the CDR3, is DGGITQSPKYLFRKEGQNVTLSCEQNLNHDAMYWYRQDPGQGLRLIYYSQIVNDFQKGDIAEGYSVSREKKESFPLTVTSAQKNPTAFYLCASRGDRLAKNIQYFGAGTRLSVL.

This chain uses TRBV7-9 with TRBJ2-1; TCRdb outputs TRBD1, but without DNA this stays unchecked. Germline CDR1 reads SEHNR; CDR2 reads FQNEAQ (reference sequence). The CDR3 is 14 amino acids. The CDR3 sequence is CASSLVGVTPEQFF.

V is TRBV11-3 and J is TRBJ2-3; TCRdb designates TRBD1, a call that cannot be tested without DNA. The CDR3 loop spans 15 amino acids. Germline-derived CDR1 and CDR2 are SGHNT and YENEEA. This CDR3 reads CASSMRQGYTDTQYF.

CDR3 protein: CASSQSPLSGTGTYEQYF. The rearrangement links TRBV3-1 to TRBJ2-7; TCRdb selects TRBD1, and the lack of DNA leaves this call unchecked. The germline V gene has CDR1 LGHDT and CDR2 YNNKEL (reference sequence). This CDR3 has 18 residues.

The chain uses TRBV5-1 and TRBJ2-1. From germline, CDR1 is SGHRS and CDR2 YFSETQ. This CDR3 comprises 11 residues. The CDR3 sequence is CASSVHNEQFF.

The V gene is TRBV7-9, the J gene TRBJ1-4. The CDR3 is 13 residues long. CDR1 and CDR2 from the germline V gene are SEHNR and FQNEAQ (reference sequence). CDR3 region: CASSLTSGEKLFF. Full variable domain (missing parts from reference TRBV7-9 and TRBJ1-4): DTGVSQNPRHKITKRGQNVTFRCDPISEHNRLYWYRQTLGQGPEFLTYFQNEAQLEKSRLLSDRFSAERPKGSFSTLEIQRTEQGDSAMYLCASSLTSGEKLFFGSGTQLSVL.

V gene TRBV5-1 combines with J gene TRBJ2-5; TCRdb's D call of TRBD1 is untestable without DNA. Germline V lookup: CDR1 SGHRS, CDR2 YFSETQ. The CDR3 totals 16 residues. CDR3 protein: CASSQTRQGRSETQYF. Supplemented by reference TRBV5-1 and TRBJ2-5, the full variable domain reads KAGVTQTPRYLIKTRGQQVTLSCSPISGHRSVSWYQQTPGQGLQFLFEYFSETQRNKGNFPGRFSGRQFSNSRSEMNVSTLELGDSALYLCASSQTRQGRSETQYFGPGTRLLVL.

This sequence joins TRBV20-1 and TRBJ2-5. This CDR3 has 16 residues. From germline, CDR1 is DFQATT and CDR2 SNEGSKA (reference sequence). CDR3 amino acids: CSARQPSEPSWETQYF.

This sequence joins TRBV28 and TRBJ2-7; no DNA is available, so the TRBD2 call from TCRdb remains unchecked. CDR3 length: 16 residues. Germline values: CDR1 MDHEN, CDR2 SYDVKM. CDR3 residues: CASRPWTSGRFHEQYF.

This CDR3 reads CASSSGRGSGELFF. The chain is built from TRBV2 and TRBJ2-2; TCRdb's assignment of TRBD2 cannot be checked, as there is no DNA. Germline V CDR1 and CDR2: SNHLY, FYNNEI. CDR3 length: 14 amino acids. The whole variable domain, filled in from reference TRBV2 and TRBJ2-2, reads EPEVTQTPSHQVTQMGQEVILRCVPISNHLYFYWYRQILGQKVEFLVSFYNNEISEKSEIFDDQFSVERPDGSNFTLKIRSTKLEDSAMYFCASSSGRGSGELFFGEGSRLTVL.

This chain connects TRBV11-2 to TRBJ2-1. Germline-derived CDR1 and CDR2 are SGHAT and FQNNGV. The CDR3 has 15 residues. CDR3: CASSLDWASYNEQFF.

The rearrangement joins TRBV6-1 to TRBJ1-5. This CDR3 comprises 15 residues. From germline, CDR1 is MNHNS and CDR2 SASEGT. The CDR3 region is CASSGGGGSNQPQHF.

The CDR3: CATSRVRGIAGAYSTQYF. The J gene is TRBJ2-3, the V gene TRBV15; as DNA is missing, the TRBD2 call by TCRdb cannot be tested. The CDR3 runs to 18 residues. Per germline, CDR1 LNHNV and CDR2 YYDKDF (reference sequence).

V is TRBV27 and J is TRBJ2-2. Germline assignment: CDR1 MNHEY and CDR2 SMNVEV (reference sequence). The CDR3 covers 14 residues. CDR3 sequence: CASSWNSNTGELFF.

The chain is built from TRBV5-1 and TRBJ1-1; TCRdb outputs TRBD1, but without DNA this stays unchecked. The CDR3 has 16 amino acids. Germline V CDR1 and CDR2: SGHRS, YFSETQ. CDR3 residues: CASSLVGRGPNTEAFF.

The chain recombines TRBV6-5 with TRBJ1-2; TCRdb's D call of TRBD1 is untestable without DNA. The CDR3 contains 15 residues. Germline loops: CDR1 MNHEY, CDR2 SVGAGI. The CDR3 sequence: CASRMTGVYSYGYTF.

The chain recombines TRBV12-3 or TRBV12-4 with TRBJ1-1; TCRdb's D call, TRBD1, is unchecked because there is no DNA. CDR3 length: 11 amino acids. This CDR3 reads CASQEQGYAFF.

The chain couples TRBV7-3 to TRBJ2-2; TCRdb selects TRBD1, and the lack of DNA leaves this call unchecked. This CDR3 has 17 amino acids. CDR1 and CDR2 from the germline V gene are SGHTA and FQGTGA. The CDR3 is CASSLKATGMNTGELFF.

The V gene is TRBV11-3, the J gene TRBJ2-7; the TCRdb call, TRBD1, lacks DNA for checking. Germline CDR1 and CDR2: SGHNT and YENEEA. CDR3 length: 15 residues. The CDR3 sequence: CASSTHRGTTDEQYF.

The V call is TRBV5-1, the J call TRBJ2-4; there is no DNA to check the TCRdb D call of TRBD1. This CDR3 contains 11 residues. In germline, CDR1 is SGHRS, CDR2 YFSETQ. CDR3 residues: CASSLEGVQYF.